This T cell receptor (beta chain) was found in a study of cytomegalovirus exposure and HLA in healthy donors. Study information: It was reported in a later analysis that the same platform had been used for the approximately 120 validation repertoires as for the roughly 650 first-cohort repertoires.

The repertoire was sequenced with immunoSEQ multiplex PCR; TCRdb's copy has only in-frame clones and lacks some. The table includes more than 60,000 clones, nearly 96% detected once. This CDR3 spans 16 amino acids. V was pared by 4 bases and J by 4 bases, with 17 bases between. Germline CDR1 and CDR2: LNHDA and SQIVND (reference sequence). Comment on this clone: Its antigen is undetermined.

Notes on the study in general: Many donors carried some public TCRs, although rarity characterized most TCR sequences. TCR clusters originating in the first cohort tended to co-occur in the 120 validation repertoires, according to a later analysis.

The sequencing sample was made of PBMCs. This TCR was recovered from a woman younger than 35 in good health and CMV-seropositive. The gene calls are TRBV19 and TRBJ2-1, with D perhaps matching TRBD2 (6 bases). In nucleotides, the CDR3 is TGTGCCAGTAGTACGCCCGGGGCGGGACTGTACAATGAGCAGTTCTTC. Residues: CASSTPGAGLYNEQFF.